The 12 T cell receptor beta chains in this list originate from one sample, sequenced in a study of monozygotic twins with inflammatory bowel disease. TCRdb derives one entry per CDR3 protein from the 5' RACE reads, leaving out DNA. In total, the table holds 90,000 to 110,000 distinct CDR3 sequences. Sequenced sample: blood. The origin of the receptors is a human donor with ulcerative colitis or Crohn's disease, or a healthy co-twin of an affected twin (not recorded which).

CDR3 protein: CASSQTGQGAYEQYF. V is TRBV12-3 or TRBV12-4 and J is TRBJ2-7; TCRdb returns TRBD1, unconfirmable since there is no DNA. This CDR3 is built from 15 residues.

V usage is TRBV27 and J usage is TRBJ2-7; TCRdb proposes TRBD1, but this gene call is untestable without DNA. Germline V gene sequence: CDR1 MNHEY, CDR2 SMNVEV (reference sequence). The CDR3 totals 14 residues. CDR3 in amino acids: CASSLGRVTYEQYF.

This chain joins TRBV20-1 and TRBJ1-5; as DNA is missing, the TRBD1 call by TCRdb cannot be tested. CDR1 DFQATT and CDR2 SNEGSKA come from the germline V gene (reference sequence). There are 14 residues in the CDR3. CDR3 amino acids: CSAKGGLGNQPQHF.

The chain is built from TRBV20-1 and TRBJ1-4; as DNA is missing, the TRBD1 call by TCRdb cannot be tested. The germline gives CDR1 DFQATT, CDR2 SNEGSKA (reference sequence). This CDR3 has 13 amino acids. The CDR3 sequence: CSSTGAYNEKLFF.

The chain links TRBV6-1 to TRBJ1-2. The germline V gene encodes CDR1 MNHNS and CDR2 SASEGT. This CDR3 comprises 14 residues. The CDR3 sequence: CASSVGSVGYGYTF.

The genes are TRBV20-1 and TRBJ2-7; TCRdb proposes TRBD1, but this gene call is untestable without DNA. Looked up from germline, CDR1 is DFQATT and CDR2 is SNEGSKA (reference sequence). The CDR3 runs to 14 residues. The CDR3 is CSFRQEGGSYEQYF.

The chain recombines TRBV5-1 with TRBJ1-1; TCRdb's D gene call, TRBD1, goes unchecked for lack of DNA. CDR3 length: 16 residues. Germline assignment: CDR1 SGHRS and CDR2 YFSETQ. The CDR3 is CASSSGTEDSSTEAFF.

The chain links TRBV7-2 to TRBJ2-5. The CDR3 covers 12 residues. The V gene's germline CDR1 is SGHTA and CDR2 FQGNSA. The CDR3: CASSLVVETQYF.

The J gene is TRBJ2-2, the V gene TRBV5-1; TCRdb calls TRBD2, which cannot be checked without DNA. The CDR3 extends over 16 amino acids. The germline CDR1 and CDR2 sequences are SGHRS and YFSETQ. This CDR3 is CASSLVIGSYTWELFF.

This chain connects TRBV30 to TRBJ1-5. Germline CDR1 reads GTSNPN; CDR2 reads SVGIG (reference sequence). This CDR3 is built from 13 residues. CDR3 in amino acids: CAWSVLSNQPQHF. The variable domain in full, with the rest retrieved from reference TRBV30 and TRBJ1-5, is SQTIHQWPATLVQPVGSPLSLECTVEGTSNPNLYWYRQAAGRGLQLLFYSVGIGQISSEVPQNLSASRPQDRQFILSSKKLLLSDSGFYLCAWSVLSNQPQHFGDGTRLSIL.

The chain carries TRBV5-1 and TRBJ2-7; with no DNA, the TCRdb D assignment of TRBD1 cannot be verified. From germline, CDR1 is SGHRS and CDR2 YFSETQ. This CDR3 comprises 15 residues. The chain's CDR3 is CASSLVGQGLREQYF.

This chain joins TRBV6-4 and TRBJ2-3. Per the germline V gene, CDR1 is MRHNA and CDR2 is SNTAGT. This CDR3 comprises 12 residues. This CDR3 reads CASSAGTDTQYF.